This entry lists 19 T cell receptor beta chains sequenced from one sample in a study of T cell responses to AZD1222 COVID-19 vaccine. Here immunoSEQ multiplex PCR was the method, and the copy in TCRdb shows in-frame clones only, minus some. This table holds approximately 110,000 clones, approximately 88% found once. Sequenced here: peripheral blood, sampled on day 0 of AZD1222 vaccination. The receptors were sampled from an adult in good health.

The chain carries TRBV19 and TRBJ2-2, with TRBD2 matching over 8 bases. Germline V gene lookup returns CDR1 LNHDA and CDR2 SQIVND (reference sequence). The CDR3 loop spans 12 amino acids. Trimming took 7 bases from V and 7 from J; bases not matched to a gene: 2. The CDR3 here is CASMRGVGELFF. In DNA, the CDR3 is TGTGCCAGTATGCGGGGGGTCGGGGAGCTGTTTTTT.

The V gene is TRBV18, the J gene TRBJ1-2; D ambiguous. The V gene lost 3 bases and the J gene lost 7 bases, with 15 bases spanning the gap. Germline V gene lookup returns CDR1 KGHSH and CDR2 LQKENI. This CDR3 has 14 amino acids. The CDR3 coding sequence is TGTGCCAGCTCACCCGTAAGGGAAACTATTGGCTACACCTTC. Translation: CASSPVRETIGYTF.

The chain is built from TRBV9 and TRBJ1-2; 9 nucleotides match TRBD1. After removal of 6 bases from V and 8 bases from J, the junction contained 8 bases not matched to a gene. This CDR3 has 13 residues. The germline CDR1 and CDR2 sequences are SGDLS and YYNGEE. In nucleotides, the CDR3 is TGTGCCAGCACCTTCAGGACAGGGGAGGGCTACACCTTC. Translation: CASTFRTGEGYTF.

The chain employs TRBV18 and TRBJ2-2; D is ambiguous. V was trimmed by 0 bases and J by 6 bases, leaving 8 bases between them. The CDR3 length is 14 residues. Germline lookup yields CDR1 KGHSH and CDR2 LQKENI. CDR3: CASSPPRRSGELFF. CDR3 DNA sequence: TGTGCCAGCTCACCACCGAGACGGTCCGGGGAGCTGTTTTTT.

This clone has a single count. Lacking the conserved final phenylalanine or tryptophan, this CDR3 likely reflects a read error. The limits of the CDR3 on the DNA are not certain, so only TCRdb's listed CDR3 is given. The chain employs TRBV9 and TRBJ1-4; the tabulated D call, TRBD1, remains unverified against the DNA. Germline assignment: CDR1 SGDLS and CDR2 YYNGEE. The CDR3 is made up of 14 amino acids, end residues included. CDR3 protein: CASSEGTGEEENEI.

The V gene is TRBV19, the J gene TRBJ1-5; TRBD1 aligns across 7 bases. The germline CDR1 and CDR2 sequences are LNHDA and SQIVND (reference sequence). Trimming cost V 5 bases and J 4 bases; bases outside gene matches: 5. This CDR3 comprises 14 residues. Here the CDR3 reads CASSLGQVNQPQHF. The CDR3 coding sequence is TGTGCCAGTAGTCTCGGACAGGTTAATCAGCCCCAGCATTTT.

The J gene is TRBJ2-7, the V gene TRBV20-1; 7 bases match TRBD1. The germline V gene encodes CDR1 DFQATT and CDR2 SNEGSKA (reference sequence). The CDR3 sequence is 12 residues long. V dropped 3 bases and J dropped 4; count of bases not matched to a gene: 3. CDR3 sequence: CSASVRGYEQYF. CDR3 sequence (DNA): TGCAGTGCTAGTGTCAGGGGGTACGAGCAGTACTTC.

The chain links TRBV19 to TRBJ2-2; D is uncertain. The CDR3 extends over 12 amino acids. CDR1 is LNHDA, CDR2 SQIVND, per germline (reference sequence). The V gene lost 6 bases and the J gene lost 5 bases, with 7 bases spanning the gap. CDR3 nucleotides: TGTGCCAGTAGGTTGGGTACCGGGGAGCTGTTTTTT. Its translation: CASRLGTGELFF.

V usage is TRBV7-9 and J usage is TRBJ1-1; D not resolved. Germline CDR1 reads SEHNR; CDR2 reads FQNEAQ (reference sequence). The CDR3 sequence is 15 residues long. Trimming stripped 5 bases from V and 9 bases from J, with 22 bases between. This chain's CDR3 is CASSPAQTRVGQAFF. The CDR3 DNA follows: TGTGCCAGCAGCCCCGCCCAGACTCGGGTCGGTCAAGCTTTCTTT.

The chain carries TRBV5-1 and TRBJ2-5; D is uncertain. V was shortened by 6 bases and J by 1 base, with 7 bases between the two germline ends. Germline CDR1 SGHRS, CDR2 YFSETQ. The CDR3 sequence is 12 residues long. In DNA, the CDR3 is TGCGCCAGCACAGAAAGCCAAGAGACCCAGTACTTC. Residues: CASTESQETQYF.

CDR3 residues: CASSPPGNTIYF. The DNA of the CDR3 is TGTGCCAGCAGCCCCCCCGGAAACACCATATATTTT. The gene calls are TRBV7-3 and TRBJ1-3, with D uncertain. Trimming removed 5 bases from V and 4 bases from J, with 6 bases in between. Germline CDR1 SGHTA, CDR2 FQGTGA. This CDR3 spans 12 amino acids. The whole variable domain, filled in from reference TRBV7-3 and TRBJ1-3, reads GAGVSQTPSNKVTEKGKYVELRCDPISGHTALYWYRQSLGQGPEFLIYFQGTGAADDSGLPNDRFFAVRPEGSVSTLKIQRTERGDSAVYLCASSPPGNTIYFGEGSWLTVV.

The chain couples TRBV5-4 to TRBJ2-7, with a tentative D call TRBD2 (5 bases). Germline V gives CDR1 SGHNT, CDR2 YYREEE (reference sequence). V was trimmed by 4 bases and J by 1 base, leaving 15 bases between them. The CDR3 covers 15 residues. CDR3 loop: CASSQHRDPSYEQYF. CDR3 coding DNA: TGTGCCAGCAGCCAACACCGGGATCCGTCCTACGAGCAGTACTTC.

The V and J genes are TRBV7-8 and TRBJ1-6, with D maybe TRBD1 (5 bases). V lost 2 bases, J lost 10 bases, and 15 bases lay in between. Germline values: CDR1 SGHVS, CDR2 FQNEAQ. This CDR3 has 15 residues. DNA for the CDR3: TGTGCCAGCAGCTTATTGGGAGGGGCGAAATCACCCCTCCACTTT. It codes for CASSLLGGAKSPLHF.

A single count supports this clone. The rearrangement links TRBV6-5 to TRBJ1-2; D not resolved. The ends were cut back, 5 bases at V and 4 bases at J, with 14 bases in the middle. CDR1 is MNHEY and CDR2 is SVGAGI in the germline V gene. The CDR3 is 14 amino acids. CDR3 nucleotides: TGTGCCAGCAGTATGGCCTCAGGCTTCTATGGCTACACCTTC. Translated: CASSMASGFYGYTF.

This clone was counted once. This rearrangement joins TRBV28 to TRBJ1-3; the match to TRBD1 covers 8 bases. V shed 5 bases and J 0 bases; nucleotides not matched to a gene: 6. The CDR3 extends over 16 amino acids. Germline V gene lookup returns CDR1 MDHEN and CDR2 SYDVKM. The CDR3 region is CASSPTGDTSGNTIYF. As DNA, the CDR3 is TGTGCCAGCAGTCCGACAGGGGACACCTCTGGAAACACCATATATTTT.

The chain couples TRBV7-2 to TRBJ1-3; no definite D call. The V end lost 5 bases, the J end lost 4 bases, and 15 bases lay between the germline ends. This CDR3 has 15 amino acids. Germline assignment: CDR1 SGHTA and CDR2 FQGNSA. CDR3 coding DNA: TGTGCCAGCAGCACCCCCGGAGGGTGGGGAAACACCATATATTTT. This gives the protein CASSTPGGWGNTIYF.

The J gene is TRBJ1-5, the V gene TRBV28; no clear D gene. Germline CDR1 is MDHEN and CDR2 is SYDVKM. The CDR3 length is 13 residues. Trimming removed 3 bases from V and 0 bases from J, with 3 bases in between. The CDR3 nucleotides read TGTGCCAGCAGTTTGGGTAGCAATCAGCCCCAGCATTTT. Amino acids: CASSLGSNQPQHF.

Details on this clone: The junction departs from the called germline gene at one end, perhaps through a read error. The chain joins TRBV20-1 to TRBJ2-1; D gene uncertain. The CDR3 is made up of 8 amino acids. Germline CDR1 DFQATT, CDR2 SNEGSKA (reference sequence). Here the CDR3 reads CSARDRVF. The CDR3 coding sequence is TGCAGTGCTAGAGATAGAGTCTTC.

The V gene is TRBV28, the J gene TRBJ1-2, with 10 bases fitting TRBD1. The CDR3 sequence is 16 residues long. The V gene end was trimmed by 2 bases and the J gene end by 2 bases; junction bases not matched to a gene: 5. Germline CDR1 MDHEN, CDR2 SYDVKM. As DNA, the CDR3 is TGTGCCAGCAGTTTAACGGGACAGGGGCCAAACTATGGCTACACCTTC. Translating gives CASSLTGQGPNYGYTF.